The 30 T cell receptor beta chains presented below share a single source sample, sequenced in a study of CD8 T cells in ankylosing spondylitis. TCRdb reanalysed the 5' RACE reads using MiXCR and keeps one entry per CDR3 protein. Among about 200,000 distinct CDR3 sequences listed, approximately 24% were seen once. The material sequenced was blood, either unsorted or a sorted T cell fraction (not recorded which). These receptor sequences come from a male donor with ankylosing spondylitis or in good health (not recorded which).

This sequence joins TRBV7-3 and TRBJ2-3; TRBD1 is a possible D gene (6 bases). The CDR3 runs to 15 residues. CDR1 is SGHTA, CDR2 FQGTGA, per germline. V was pared by 5 bases and J by 0 bases, with 12 bases between. CDR3 residues: CASSQQGPSTDTQYF. Here the CDR3 DNA reads TGTGCCAGCAGCCAACAGGGTCCTAGCACAGATACGCAGTATTTT.

This clonotype was seen more than once but under ten times. The chain uses TRBV7-2 and TRBJ2-5; D unresolved. The germline V gene encodes CDR1 SGHTA and CDR2 FQGNSA. CDR3 length: 13 residues. V was clipped by 5 bases and J by 11 bases, with 18 bases between them. The DNA of the CDR3 is TGTGCCAGCAGCCCGCGACACGGAGTGGAGCAGTACTTC. Translating it yields CASSPRHGVEQYF.

The table lists this clonotype with a few counts. The genes are TRBV20-1 and TRBJ2-1; TRBD1 is a possible D gene (5 bases). Germline loops: CDR1 DFQATT, CDR2 SNEGSKA (reference sequence). This CDR3 comprises 13 residues. Trimming took 7 bases from V and 0 from J, leaving 10 bases between them. CDR3 nucleotide sequence: TGCAGTGGGGGCAGGAGCTCCTACAATGAGCAGTTCTTC. Protein product: CSGGRSSYNEQFF.

The chain is built from TRBV7-3 and TRBJ2-5, with a weak D call TRBD2 (6 bases). Germline V lookup: CDR1 SGHTA, CDR2 FQGTGA. This CDR3 has 16 amino acids. The V gene lost 6 bases and the J gene lost 5 bases, with 22 bases spanning the gap. The CDR3 sequence is CASSRALASNRETQYF. CDR3 in DNA: TGTGCCAGCAGTCGCGCACTAGCCTCCAACCGGGAGACCCAGTACTTC. The full variable domain, completed using reference TRBV7-3 and TRBJ2-5, is GAGVSQTPSNKVTEKGKYVELRCDPISGHTALYWYRQSLGQGPEFLIYFQGTGAADDSGLPNDRFFAVRPEGSVSTLKIQRTERGDSAVYLCASSRALASNRETQYFGPGTRLLVL.

This clonotype was detected ten times or more. This rearrangement joins TRBV5-1 to TRBJ1-3; 7 bases agree with TRBD1. V lost 4 bases, J lost 4 bases, and 14 bases stayed unmatched. The CDR3 spans 17 residues. CDR1 and CDR2 from the germline V gene are SGHRS and YFSETQ. CDR3: CASSRGQTTSSGNTIYF. For the CDR3, the DNA is TGCGCCAGCAGCCGGGGACAGACAACTTCGTCCGGAAACACCATATATTTT. Combining the CDR3 with reference TRBV5-1 and TRBJ1-3 gives the whole variable domain KAGVTQTPRYLIKTRGQQVTLSCSPISGHRSVSWYQQTPGQGLQFLFEYFSETQRNKGNFPGRFSGRQFSNSRSEMNVSTLELGDSALYLCASSRGQTTSSGNTIYFGEGSWLTVV.

This chain uses TRBV3-1 with TRBJ2-1; unclear D gene. The CDR3 runs to 11 residues. CDR1 is LGHDT, CDR2 YNNKEL, per germline (reference sequence). Trimming removed 5 bases at V and 7 bases at J, with 6 bases between. CDR3 residues: CASSYLNEQFF. In DNA, the CDR3 is TGTGCCAGCAGCTACCTGAATGAGCAGTTCTTC.

In this sample, this clonotype turned up many times. The chain is built from TRBV20-1 and TRBJ2-5, with D maybe TRBD1 (6 bases). V was trimmed by 6 bases and J by 2 bases, leaving 13 bases between them. Germline assignment: CDR1 DFQATT and CDR2 SNEGSKA (reference sequence). There are 13 residues in the CDR3. This CDR3 is CSAFPRGQETQYF. The CDR3 nucleotides are TGCAGTGCCTTCCCGAGGGGGCAAGAGACCCAGTACTTC.

This clonotype was seen more than once but under ten times. V usage is TRBV12-5 and J usage is TRBJ1-1; TRBD1 is a possible D gene (6 bases). V dropped 5 bases and J dropped 5 bases, with 9 bases sitting between them. There are 12 residues in the CDR3. Germline CDR1 LGHNT, CDR2 FRNRAP. The CDR3 bases are TGTGCTAGTGGTCGTAGGGGGACTGAAGCTTTCTTT. It translates to CASGRRGTEAFF.

The V and J genes are TRBV5-1 and TRBJ2-3; no clear D gene. Germline V gives CDR1 SGHRS, CDR2 YFSETQ. V lost 0 bases and J 1 base, leaving 15 bases between the germline ends. The CDR3 is made up of 17 amino acids. The CDR3 sequence: CASSLGTQSIRTDTQYF. The CDR3, as DNA: TGCGCCAGCAGCTTGGGGACCCAGTCGATACGCACAGATACGCAGTATTTT.

A single count supports this clonotype. One junction end disagrees with the germline gene, perhaps due to a read error. The chain carries TRBV20-1 and TRBJ1-4; D is unclear. This CDR3 is built from 13 residues. CDR1 and CDR2 (germline): DFQATT, SNEGSKA (reference sequence). This CDR3 reads CSPSRPYNEKLFF. The CDR3 DNA follows: TGCAGTCCTAGCCGTCCCTATAATGAAAAACTGTTTTTT.

This chain connects TRBV12-3 or TRBV12-4 to TRBJ1-5; D remains unclear. Trimming took off 10 bases at V and 5 bases at J, with 12 bases between the two ends. The CDR3 spans 12 residues. CDR3 sequence reads: CATREGYQPQHF. For the CDR3, the DNA is TGTGCCACCCGGGAAGGGTATCAGCCCCAGCATTTT.

This clonotype was counted ten times or more. The V call is TRBV5-1, the J call TRBJ2-2; 9 bases are a match to TRBD2. Looked up from germline, CDR1 is SGHRS and CDR2 is YFSETQ. This CDR3 region has 15 residues. J was trimmed by 7 bases and V by 2 bases; bases with no gene match: 6. The CDR3 region is CASSLAGGQDGELFF. CDR3 nucleotides: TGCGCCAGCAGCTTAGCGGGAGGCCAGGACGGGGAGCTGTTTTTT.

This clonotype occurred many times. The chain couples TRBV4-1 to TRBJ2-3; no firm D call. V lost 2 bases and J lost 4, with 7 bases in between. Germline V CDR1 and CDR2: MGHRA, YSYEKL. This CDR3 has 13 amino acids. CDR3 sequence reads: CASSQRFSDTQYF. The CDR3, as DNA: TGCGCCAGCAGCCAACGGTTTTCAGATACGCAGTATTTT.

In this sample, this clonotype turned up once. This chain uses TRBV4-2 with TRBJ2-1; a possible D gene is TRBD2 (6 bases). Per the germline V gene, CDR1 is LGHNA and CDR2 is YNFKEQ. Trimming cost V 1 base and J 1 base, with 11 bases left between them. This CDR3 is built from 16 residues. The CDR3, as DNA: TGTGCCAGCAGCCAAGCAGGACTATCGTCCTACAATGAGCAGTTCTTC. It encodes CASSQAGLSSYNEQFF.

The CDR3 nucleotides read TGCAGTGCCGCCGGACTAGCGGGGGGCAATGAGCAGTTCTTC. It codes for CSAAGLAGGNEQFF. The chain has TRBV20-1 and TRBJ2-1; 14 bases are a match to TRBD2. This CDR3 contains 14 residues. The germline V gene encodes CDR1 DFQATT and CDR2 SNEGSKA (reference sequence). Trimming cost V 6 bases and J 6 bases; bases outside gene matches: 4.

This clonotype was counted a few times. This chain joins TRBV5-1 and TRBJ2-7; perhaps TRBD2 as D (5 bases). The length of the CDR3 is 12 residues. Trimming removed 2 bases at V and 11 bases at J, with 14 bases between. CDR1 is SGHRS and CDR2 is YFSETQ in the germline V gene. CDR3 sequence: CASSFGNGEKYF. In DNA, the CDR3 is TGCGCCAGCAGCTTCGGAAACGGGGAGAAGTACTTC.

This clonotype was counted ten times or more. CDR3 protein: CASSFWEQNSPLHF. In DNA form, the CDR3 reads TGTGCCAGCAGTTTCTGGGAACAGAATTCACCCCTCCACTTT. J is TRBJ1-6 and V is TRBV28; D unresolved. The length of the CDR3 is 14 residues. The V gene's germline CDR1 is MDHEN and CDR2 SYDVKM. Deletions cut 3 bases from V and 7 bases from J, with 10 bases between. The whole variable domain, filled in from reference TRBV28 and TRBJ1-6, reads DVKVTQSSRYLVKRTGEKVFLECVQDMDHENMFWYRQDPGLGLRLIYFSYDVKMKEKGDIPEGYSVSREKKERFSLILESASTNQTSMYLCASSFWEQNSPLHFGNGTRLTVT.

This clonotype was observed a single time. The chain combines TRBV7-6 with TRBJ2-1; 7 bases match TRBD1. Germline V gene lookup returns CDR1 SGHVS and CDR2 FNYEAQ. The CDR3 spans 14 residues. Trimming removed 5 bases from V and 12 bases from J; junction bases left unmatched: 13. CDR3 amino acids: CASSLMGQGVGQFF. The CDR3 DNA follows: TGTGCCAGCAGCCTAATGGGGCAGGGGGTAGGGCAGTTCTTC.

This clonotype was found many times. This sequence joins TRBV5-1 and TRBJ1-2; D is unresolved. Deletions cut 0 bases from V and 6 bases from J, with 6 bases between. The CDR3 is 12 amino acids. In germline, CDR1 is SGHRS, CDR2 YFSETQ. DNA of the CDR3: TGCGCCAGCAGCTTGGAGGGAAATGGCTACACCTTC. This encodes CASSLEGNGYTF.

At least ten counts were recorded for this clonotype. The gene calls are TRBV27 and TRBJ2-1; 7 bases match TRBD1. The ends lost 6 bases at V and 3 bases at J; junction bases unmatched: 8. CDR3 length equals 15 residues. The V gene's germline CDR1 is MNHEY and CDR2 SMNVEV (reference sequence). The CDR3 DNA reads as TGTGCCAGCAGAGAGAACCAGGGGGTCTACAATGAGCAGTTCTTC. As protein: CASRENQGVYNEQFF.

This clonotype was observed at least ten times. This chain's CDR3 is CSVEWRGKGNQPQHF. CDR3 nucleotides: TGCAGCGTTGAATGGAGGGGGAAGGGCAATCAGCCCCAGCATTTT. V gene TRBV29-1 combines with J gene TRBJ1-5; the D gene is possibly TRBD1 (6 bases). Trimming took 2 bases from V and 2 from J, leaving 13 bases between them. Germline CDR1 reads SQVTM; CDR2 reads ANQGSEA. The length of the CDR3 is 15 residues.

To note about this clonotype: A read error may explain this, as a much larger clone is one base away. Likely a read error: the CDR3 ends without its conserved phenylalanine or tryptophan. The chain couples TRBV5-1 to TRBJ2-4; 15 bases line up with TRBD2. Germline CDR1 is SGHRS and CDR2 is YFSETQ. V lost 0 bases and J lost 3; bases outside the gene matches: 10. This CDR3 is built from 20 residues. CDR3 residues: CASSLAPGLAGGGVKNIQYC. In DNA form, the CDR3 reads TGCGCCAGCAGCTTGGCTCCGGGACTAGCGGGAGGAGGGGTCAAAAACATTCAGTACTGC.

Regarding this clonotype: Sequence at one end of the junction differs from germline and may be a read error. The V gene is TRBV2, the J gene TRBJ1-1; maybe TRBD1 (6 bases). Looked up from germline, CDR1 is SNHLY and CDR2 is FYNNEI. This CDR3 spans 19 amino acids. This CDR3 is CTSSESGWHVQGVNTEAFF. CDR3 nucleotides: TGTACCAGCAGTGAGTCCGGGTGGCACGTACAGGGCGTGAACACTGAAGCTTTCTTT.

This clonotype was seen repeatedly, ten times or more. The rearrangement joins TRBV4-1 to TRBJ1-1; 10 bases line up with TRBD1. Per germline, CDR1 MGHRA and CDR2 YSYEKL. The CDR3 runs 14 residues. The junction had 3 bases not matched to a gene; V was cut back by 5 bases and J by 3 bases. In nucleotides, the CDR3 is TGCGCCAGCAGCGTCGGGACAGGGGACACTGAAGCTTTCTTT. It encodes CASSVGTGDTEAFF.

This clonotype has more than one count but fewer than ten. This chain connects TRBV10-3 to TRBJ2-1; tentative D call: TRBD2 (5 bases). Germline V gene lookup returns CDR1 ENHRY and CDR2 SYGVKD. The CDR3 loop spans 12 amino acids. V was clipped by 7 bases and J by 5 bases, with 9 bases between them. CDR3 sequence reads: CAIKPGNNEQFF. As DNA, the CDR3 is TGTGCCATCAAACCGGGAAACAATGAGCAGTTCTTC.

Ten or more counts support this clonotype. The chain has TRBV6-1 and TRBJ1-5; D gene unclear. Looked up from germline, CDR1 is MNHNS and CDR2 is SASEGT. The CDR3 spans 17 residues. V dropped 5 bases and J dropped 0 bases, with 17 bases sitting between them. This CDR3 reads CASSPQKRPNSNQPQHF. For the CDR3, the DNA is TGTGCCAGCAGTCCCCAGAAAAGGCCGAATAGCAATCAGCCCCAGCATTTT.

The sample holds many counts of this clonotype. The chain joins TRBV7-2 to TRBJ2-7, with 7 bases identical to TRBD2. J was trimmed by 3 bases and V by 3 bases; bases with no gene match: 11. CDR1 SGHTA and CDR2 FQGNSA come from the germline V gene. The CDR3 spans 16 residues. CDR3 coding DNA: TGTGCCAGCAGCTTCGGGAGGTCCGCATCCGTCTACGAGCAGTACTTC. It encodes CASSFGRSASVYEQYF.

This clonotype was seen repeatedly, ten times or more. This rearrangement joins TRBV5-5 to TRBJ2-4, with 7 nucleotides matching TRBD1. The CDR3 has 16 amino acids. The ends lost 4 bases at V and 6 bases at J; junction bases unmatched: 13. Germline lookup yields CDR1 SGHKS and CDR2 YYEKEE (reference sequence). CDR3 loop: CASSETSDRAGNIQYF. CDR3 in DNA: TGTGCCAGCAGCGAGACGAGTGACAGGGCGGGAAACATTCAGTACTTC.

The chain recombines TRBV30 with TRBJ1-4; 7 nucleotides agree with TRBD1. CDR1 is GTSNPN and CDR2 is SVGIG in the germline V gene (reference sequence). This CDR3 is built from 14 residues. With V trimmed by 2 bases and J by 5 bases, 5 bases remained unmatched. The CDR3 is CAWSPGTANEKLFF. Written as DNA, the CDR3 is TGTGCCTGGAGTCCCGGGACAGCAAATGAAAAACTGTTTTTT.

This clonotype was seen ten or more times. The V and J genes are TRBV5-1 and TRBJ1-6, with 9 bases lining up with TRBD1. V shed 1 base, J shed 7 bases, and the junction held 6 bases outside the gene matches. The CDR3 is made up of 16 amino acids. CDR1 is SGHRS and CDR2 is YFSETQ in the germline V gene. In DNA form, the CDR3 reads TGCGCCAGCAGCTTGTCGTGGACAGGGGTGAATTCACCCCTCCACTTT. It codes for CASSLSWTGVNSPLHF.